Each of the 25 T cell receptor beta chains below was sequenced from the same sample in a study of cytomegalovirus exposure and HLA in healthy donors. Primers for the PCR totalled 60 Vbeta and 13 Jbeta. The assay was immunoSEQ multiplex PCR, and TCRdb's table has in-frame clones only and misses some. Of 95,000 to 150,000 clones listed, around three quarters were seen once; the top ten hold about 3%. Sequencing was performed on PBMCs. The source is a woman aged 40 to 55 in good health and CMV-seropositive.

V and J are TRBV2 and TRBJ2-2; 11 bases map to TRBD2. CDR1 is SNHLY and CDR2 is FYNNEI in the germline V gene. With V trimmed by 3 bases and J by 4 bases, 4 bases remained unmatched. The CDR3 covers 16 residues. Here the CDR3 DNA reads TGTGCCAGCAGTGACCGACTAGCGGGGAGCACCGGGGAGCTGTTTTTT. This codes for CASSDRLAGSTGELFF.

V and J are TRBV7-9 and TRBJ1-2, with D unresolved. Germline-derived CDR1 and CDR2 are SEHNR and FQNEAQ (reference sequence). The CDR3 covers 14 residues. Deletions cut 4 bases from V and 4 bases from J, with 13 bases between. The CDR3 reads CASSSDWPSYGYTF. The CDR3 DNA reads TGTGCCAGCAGCTCAGATTGGCCCTCCTATGGCTACACCTTC. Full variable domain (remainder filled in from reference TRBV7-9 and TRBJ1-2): DTGVSQNPRHKITKRGQNVTFRCDPISEHNRLYWYRQTLGQGPEFLTYFQNEAQLEKSRLLSDRFSAERPKGSFSTLEIQRTEQGDSAMYLCASSSDWPSYGYTFGSGTRLTVV.

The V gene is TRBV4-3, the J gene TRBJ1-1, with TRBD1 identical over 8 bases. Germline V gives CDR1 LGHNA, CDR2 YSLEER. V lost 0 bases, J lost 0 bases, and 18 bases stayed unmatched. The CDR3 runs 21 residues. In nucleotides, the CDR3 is TGCGCCAGCAGCCAAGATCTGGGGACAGGTCCCAATGTTGGGTTGAACACTGAAGCTTTCTTT. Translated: CASSQDLGTGPNVGLNTEAFF.

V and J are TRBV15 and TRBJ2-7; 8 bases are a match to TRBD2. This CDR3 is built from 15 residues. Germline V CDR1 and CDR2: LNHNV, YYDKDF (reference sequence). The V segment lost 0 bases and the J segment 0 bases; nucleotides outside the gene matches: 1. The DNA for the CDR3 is TGTGCCACCAGCAGAGAGCGGGAGGTCTCCTACGAGCAGTACTTC. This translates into CATSREREVSYEQYF.

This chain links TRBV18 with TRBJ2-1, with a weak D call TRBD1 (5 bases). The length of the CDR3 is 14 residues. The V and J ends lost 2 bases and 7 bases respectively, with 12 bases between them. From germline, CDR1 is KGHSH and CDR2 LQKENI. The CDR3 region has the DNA TGTGCCAGCTCACCAGGAGAAGGGGCTAATGAGCAGTTCTTC. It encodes CASSPGEGANEQFF.

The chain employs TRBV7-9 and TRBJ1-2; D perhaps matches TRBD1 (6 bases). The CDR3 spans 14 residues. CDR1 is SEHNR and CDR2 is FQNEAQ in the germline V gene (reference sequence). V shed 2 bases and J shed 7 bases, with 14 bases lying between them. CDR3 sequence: CASSLSGTTGGYTF. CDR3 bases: TGTGCCAGCAGCTTATCCGGGACAACGGGTGGCTACACCTTC.

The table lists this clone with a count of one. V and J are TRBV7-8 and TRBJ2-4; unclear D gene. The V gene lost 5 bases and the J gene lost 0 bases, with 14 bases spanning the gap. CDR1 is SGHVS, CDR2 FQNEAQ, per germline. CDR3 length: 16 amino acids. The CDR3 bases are TGTGCCAGCAGCAGAGCCCCCGCTATAGCCAAAAACATTCAGTACTTC. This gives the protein CASSRAPAIAKNIQYF.

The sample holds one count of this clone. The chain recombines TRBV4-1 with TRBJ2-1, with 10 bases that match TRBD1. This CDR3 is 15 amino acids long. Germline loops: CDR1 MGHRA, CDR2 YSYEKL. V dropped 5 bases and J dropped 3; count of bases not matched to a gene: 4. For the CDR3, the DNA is TGCGCCAGCAGCTACGGGACAGGGGTCTACAATGAGCAGTTCTTC. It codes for CASSYGTGVYNEQFF.

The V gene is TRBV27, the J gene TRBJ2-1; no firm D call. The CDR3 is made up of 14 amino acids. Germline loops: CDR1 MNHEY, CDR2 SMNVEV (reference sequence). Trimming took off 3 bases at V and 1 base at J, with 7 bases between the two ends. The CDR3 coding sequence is TGTGCCAGCAGTTTTGGGCAGTCCTACAATGAGCAGTTCTTC. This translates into CASSFGQSYNEQFF.

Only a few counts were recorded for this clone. The CDR3 region is CASSRGSGGKNTIYF. The CDR3 region has the DNA TGTGCCAGCAGTCGGGGGTCAGGGGGGAAAAACACCATATATTTT. This chain connects TRBV6-5 to TRBJ1-3, with 7 bases aligning to TRBD1. Unmatched junction bases numbered 10, after V lost 5 bases and J lost 6 bases. Germline-derived CDR1 and CDR2 are MNHEY and SVGAGI. The CDR3 sequence is 15 residues long.

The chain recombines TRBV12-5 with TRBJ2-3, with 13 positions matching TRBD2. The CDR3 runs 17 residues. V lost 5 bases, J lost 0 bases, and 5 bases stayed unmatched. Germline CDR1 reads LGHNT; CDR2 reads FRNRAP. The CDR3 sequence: CASGLGLAGASTDTQYF. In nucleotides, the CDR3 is TGTGCTAGTGGTCTCGGACTAGCGGGGGCTAGCACAGATACGCAGTATTTT.

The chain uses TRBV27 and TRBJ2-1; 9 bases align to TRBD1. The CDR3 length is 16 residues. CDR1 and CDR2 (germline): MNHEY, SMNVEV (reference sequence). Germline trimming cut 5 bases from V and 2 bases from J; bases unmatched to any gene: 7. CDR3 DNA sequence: TGTGCCAGCAGTCATACCGGGACAGGGACCTACAATGAGCAGTTCTTC. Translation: CASSHTGTGTYNEQFF.

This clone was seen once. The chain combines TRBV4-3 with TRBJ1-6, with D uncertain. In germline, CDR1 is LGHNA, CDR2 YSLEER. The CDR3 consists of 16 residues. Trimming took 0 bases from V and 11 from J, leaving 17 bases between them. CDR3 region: CASSQEVSLLSAPLHF. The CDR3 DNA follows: TGCGCCAGCAGCCAAGAGGTGTCTCTCCTTTCGGCACCCCTCCACTTT.

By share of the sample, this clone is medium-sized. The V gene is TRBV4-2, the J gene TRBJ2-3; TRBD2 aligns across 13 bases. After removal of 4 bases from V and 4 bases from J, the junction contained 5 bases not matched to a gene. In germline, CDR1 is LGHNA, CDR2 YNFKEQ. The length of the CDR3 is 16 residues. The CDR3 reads CASSPTSGGEADTQYF. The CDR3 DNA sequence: TGTGCCAGCAGCCCCACTAGCGGGGGGGAGGCAGATACGCAGTATTTT.

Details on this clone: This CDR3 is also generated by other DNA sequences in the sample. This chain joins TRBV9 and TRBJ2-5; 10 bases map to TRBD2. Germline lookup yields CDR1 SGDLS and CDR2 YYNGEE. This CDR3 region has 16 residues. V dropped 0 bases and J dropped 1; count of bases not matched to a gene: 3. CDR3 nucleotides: TGTGCCAGCAGCGTAGCGGCTAGCGGGGGCCAAGAGACCCAGTACTTC. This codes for CASSVAASGGQETQYF.

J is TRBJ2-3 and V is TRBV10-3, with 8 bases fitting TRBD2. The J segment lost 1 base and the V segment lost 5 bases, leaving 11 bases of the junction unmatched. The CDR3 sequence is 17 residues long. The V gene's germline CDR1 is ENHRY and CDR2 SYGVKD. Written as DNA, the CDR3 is TGTGCCATCAGTCCCAGGAGGGCCGGGAGGGGCACAGATACGCAGTATTTT. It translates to CAISPRRAGRGTDTQYF.

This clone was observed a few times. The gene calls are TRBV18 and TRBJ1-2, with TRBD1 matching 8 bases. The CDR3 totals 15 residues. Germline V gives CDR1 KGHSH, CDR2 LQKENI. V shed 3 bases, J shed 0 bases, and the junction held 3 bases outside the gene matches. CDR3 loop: CASSPDRASNYGYTF. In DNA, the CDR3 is TGTGCCAGCTCACCGGACAGGGCCTCTAACTATGGCTACACCTTC.

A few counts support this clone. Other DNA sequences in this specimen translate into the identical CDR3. This chain's CDR3 is CASSLASGSYNEQFF. The CDR3 nucleotides read TGTGCCAGCAGCTTGGCTAGCGGCTCCTACAATGAGCAGTTCTTC. The chain combines TRBV5-4 with TRBJ2-1; TRBD2 aligns across 7 bases. The CDR3 covers 15 residues. The germline V gene has CDR1 SGHNT and CDR2 YYREEE (reference sequence). With V trimmed by 0 bases and J by 0 bases, 0 bases remained unmatched.

CDR3 nucleotide sequence: TGTGCCTCCCGGGACTCTTCCCCCTCCAATACGCAGTATTTT. Translation gives CASRDSSPSNTQYF. The chain recombines TRBV10-3 with TRBJ2-3; tentatively, D is TRBD2 (6 bases). Trimming cost V 11 bases and J 7 bases, with 22 bases left between them. Germline V gene lookup returns CDR1 ENHRY and CDR2 SYGVKD. This CDR3 spans 14 amino acids.

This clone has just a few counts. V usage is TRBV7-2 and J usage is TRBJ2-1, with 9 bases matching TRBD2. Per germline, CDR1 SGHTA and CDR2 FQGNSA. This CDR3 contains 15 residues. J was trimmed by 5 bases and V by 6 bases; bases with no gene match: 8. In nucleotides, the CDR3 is TGTGCCAGCAGGCTAAGCGGGGGGCCCAACAATGAGCAGTTCTTC. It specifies CASRLSGGPNNEQFF.

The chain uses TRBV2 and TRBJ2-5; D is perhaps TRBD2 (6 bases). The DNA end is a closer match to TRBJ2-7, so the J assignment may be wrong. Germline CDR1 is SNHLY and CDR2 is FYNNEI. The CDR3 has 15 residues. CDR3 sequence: CASSEAGLAMYEQYF. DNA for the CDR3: TGTGCCAGCAGTGAAGCGGGTCTAGCGATGTACGAGCAGTACTTC.

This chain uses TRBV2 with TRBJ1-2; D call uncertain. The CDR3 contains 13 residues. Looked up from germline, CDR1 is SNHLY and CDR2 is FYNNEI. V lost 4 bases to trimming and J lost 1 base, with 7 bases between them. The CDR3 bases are TGTGCCAGCAGTGTGGAGGGTAACTATGGCTACACCTTC. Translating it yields CASSVEGNYGYTF. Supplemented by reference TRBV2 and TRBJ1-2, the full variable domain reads EPEVTQTPSHQVTQMGQEVILRCVPISNHLYFYWYRQILGQKVEFLVSFYNNEISEKSEIFDDQFSVERPDGSNFTLKIRSTKLEDSAMYFCASSVEGNYGYTFGSGTRLTVV.

The DNA of the CDR3 is TGTGCCAGCAGCTTAGGGGAGGGGCCACAGCATTTT. Translated: CASSLGEGPQHF. This chain connects TRBV7-9 to TRBJ1-5; possible D gene TRBD1, 5 bases. The length of the CDR3 is 12 residues. With 1 base removed from V and 13 bases from J, the gap between germline ends came to 11 bases. CDR1 is SEHNR and CDR2 is FQNEAQ in the germline V gene (reference sequence).

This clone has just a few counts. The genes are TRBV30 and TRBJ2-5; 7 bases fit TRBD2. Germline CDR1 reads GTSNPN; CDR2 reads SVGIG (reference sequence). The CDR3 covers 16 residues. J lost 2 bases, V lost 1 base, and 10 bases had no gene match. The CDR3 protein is CAWSEAGRALQETQYF. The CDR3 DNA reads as TGTGCCTGGAGTGAAGCAGGGAGGGCCCTGCAAGAGACCCAGTACTTC.

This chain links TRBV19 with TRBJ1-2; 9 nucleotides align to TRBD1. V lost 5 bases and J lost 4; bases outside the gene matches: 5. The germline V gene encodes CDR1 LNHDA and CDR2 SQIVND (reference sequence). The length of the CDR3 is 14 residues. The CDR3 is CASSSGQGSYGYTF. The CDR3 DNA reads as TGTGCCAGTAGTTCCGGACAGGGGTCCTATGGCTACACCTTC.